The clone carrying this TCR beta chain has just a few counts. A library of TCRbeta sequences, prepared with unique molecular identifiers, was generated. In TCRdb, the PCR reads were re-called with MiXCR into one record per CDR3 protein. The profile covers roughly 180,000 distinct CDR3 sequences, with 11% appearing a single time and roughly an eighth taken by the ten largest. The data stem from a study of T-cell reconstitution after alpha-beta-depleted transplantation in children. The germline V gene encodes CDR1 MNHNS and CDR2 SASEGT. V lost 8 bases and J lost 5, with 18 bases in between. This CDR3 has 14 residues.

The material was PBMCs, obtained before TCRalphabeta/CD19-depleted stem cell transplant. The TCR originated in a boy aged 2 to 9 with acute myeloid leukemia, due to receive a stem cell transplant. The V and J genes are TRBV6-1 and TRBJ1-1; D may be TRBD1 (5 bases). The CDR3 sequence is CASQVPGMRTEAFF. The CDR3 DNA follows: TGTGCCAGCCAGGTCCCAGGGATGAGGACTGAAGCTTTCTTT.